This T cell receptor (beta chain) emerged from a study of human T cells and chemical hapten exposure. Study in general: Chiefly female patients presented with alopecia areata, totalis or universalis.

Time point denoted: patch test 1, 2 weeks after DPC sensitization. Treatment defined: therapeutic diphenylcyclopropenone sensitization with weekly scalp DPC. Total RNA was isolated from whole blood that had not been fractionated. Study-level results: Alopecia affected the donors, so their immune response may differ from healthy people's. Patch test score showed a positive correlation with PT1 expanded TCR counts.

Germline CDR1 reads SGHTA; CDR2 reads FQGNSA. The CDR3 is made up of 18 amino acids. V lost 2 bases and J lost 2; bases outside the gene matches: 12. Note on this clonotype: Its specificity is not known.

TCRdb reprocessed the RACE reads with MiXCR, giving one entry per CDR3 protein. Here the sample spans 300,000 to 350,000 distinct CDR3 sequences, about 7% being singletons. Material: whole blood, obtained in connection with sensitization to the hapten diphenylcyclopropenone (DPC). The chain is built from TRBV7-2 and TRBJ2-3; 8 nucleotides line up with TRBD2. This TCR derives from a woman aged 18-30 years with alopecia areata. Some clones in this sample may be carry-over from other donors' samples. CDR3: CASSLRPAGVTFTDTQYF. CDR3 DNA: TGTGCCAGCAGCTTAAGGCCAGCGGGGGTTACGTTCACAGATACGCAGTATTTT.